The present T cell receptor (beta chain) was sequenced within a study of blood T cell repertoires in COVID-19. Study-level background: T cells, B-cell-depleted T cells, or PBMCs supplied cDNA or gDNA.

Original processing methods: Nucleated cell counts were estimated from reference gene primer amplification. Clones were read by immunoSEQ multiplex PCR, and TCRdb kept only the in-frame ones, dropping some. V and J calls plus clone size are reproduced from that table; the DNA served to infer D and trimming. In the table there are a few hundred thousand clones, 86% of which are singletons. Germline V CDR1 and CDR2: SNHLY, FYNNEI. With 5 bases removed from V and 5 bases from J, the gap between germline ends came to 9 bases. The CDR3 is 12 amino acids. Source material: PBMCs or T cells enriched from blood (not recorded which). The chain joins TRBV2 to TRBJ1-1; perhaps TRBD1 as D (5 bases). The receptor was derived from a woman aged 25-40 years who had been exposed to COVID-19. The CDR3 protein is CASSLGQTEAFF. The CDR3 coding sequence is TGTGCCAGCAGTCTTGGACAAACTGAAGCTTTCTTT.